Reported below is one T cell receptor (beta chain). The sample belongs to a study of early T cells in non-severe SARS-CoV-2 infection. About the research overall: It was bulk RNA from unsorted whole blood that was sequenced, and the chains were unpaired.

Individual cDNA molecules received unique molecular identifiers. Each CDR3 protein is one row after TCRdb ran MiXCR on the 5' RACE reads. The data contain more than 50,000 distinct CDR3 sequences, around 12% of them singletons. This receptor was obtained from an adult who was a healthcare worker with PCR-confirmed SARS-CoV-2 infection or an uninfected control (not recorded which). The sequenced sample was whole blood, obtained at baseline.

CDR3 nucleotides: TGTGCCATCAGCGCCCGGGACCTGGTCTCCGAGCAGTACTTC. It specifies CAISARDLVSEQYF. The chain links TRBV10-3 to TRBJ2-7; D tentatively fits TRBD1 or TRBD2 (5 bases each). The CDR3 contains 14 residues. CDR1 is ENHRY and CDR2 is SYGVKD in the germline V gene. V lost 6 bases to trimming and J lost 6 bases, with 18 bases between them.